The 9 T cell receptor beta chains presented below share a single source sample, sequenced in a study of blood T cell repertoires in COVID-19. Assay used: immunoSEQ multiplex PCR; TCRdb lists only in-frame clones, some missing. The sample holds some 300,000 clones; just under 90% are singletons and the top ten take about 2%. Material: peripheral blood. The source of these receptors is a woman under 40 with COVID-19, enrolled during active disease.

The gene calls are TRBV5-6 and TRBJ2-5, with 9 bases lining up with TRBD1. V trimming: 0 bases; J trimming: 1 base; junction bases outside the gene matches: 4. This CDR3 region has 16 residues. The germline V gene encodes CDR1 SGHDT and CDR2 YYEEEE. The CDR3 is CASSLAGTGPQETQYF. For the CDR3, the DNA is TGTGCCAGCAGCTTGGCCGGGACAGGGCCCCAAGAGACCCAGTACTTC.

The rearrangement links TRBV11-2 to TRBJ1-5; 10 positions match TRBD1. V shed 5 bases and J 6 bases; nucleotides not matched to a gene: 4. This CDR3 contains 14 residues. Germline-derived CDR1 and CDR2 are SGHAT and FQNNGV. The CDR3 sequence is CASSRTGGIQPQHF. The CDR3 DNA follows: TGTGCCAGCAGCCGGACAGGGGGTATTCAGCCCCAGCATTTT.

As to this clone: It may be a read error: a sequence one base away is much more abundant. J is TRBJ2-1 and V is TRBV2; TRBD2 matches 8 bases. Trimming removed 3 bases from V and 7 bases from J; junction bases left unmatched: 5. The germline V gene has CDR1 SNHLY and CDR2 FYNNEI. The CDR3 has 14 residues. The CDR3 is CASSESGGPNEQFF. CDR3 nucleotide sequence: TGTGCCAGCAGTGAGTCGGGGGGGCCGAATGAGCAGTTCTTC. Looking up the rest from reference TRBV2 and TRBJ2-1 gives the full variable domain: EPEVTQTPSHQVTQMGQEVILRCVPISNHLYFYWYRQILGQKVEFLVSFYNNEISEKSEIFDDQFSVERPDGSNFTLKIRSTKLEDSAMYFCASSESGGPNEQFFGPGTRLTVL.

The rearrangement links TRBV11-2 to TRBJ2-5; 7 bases are shared with TRBD1. This CDR3 has 13 residues. Germline CDR1 reads SGHAT; CDR2 reads FQNNGV. V shed 5 bases, J shed 2 bases, and the junction held 2 bases outside the gene matches. CDR3 nucleotides: TGTGCCAGCAGCCGGGACAGACAAGAGACCCAGTACTTC. Translation gives CASSRDRQETQYF.

As for this clone: One end of the junction varies from germline; a read error may be responsible. The chain joins TRBV7-2 to TRBJ1-4; 7 bases match TRBD1. CDR3 length: 15 residues. Germline assignment: CDR1 SGHTA and CDR2 FQGNSA. The CDR3 DNA reads TGTGCCAGCAGCCTAGCCGGACAGGCTAATGAAAAACTGTTTTTT. It specifies CASSLAGQANEKLFF.

The genes are TRBV2 and TRBJ1-2; D perhaps matches TRBD1 (5 bases). Trimming pared 7 bases from V and 4 bases from J, leaving 10 bases between. The CDR3 sequence is 12 residues long. Germline CDR1 and CDR2: SNHLY and FYNNEI. CDR3 amino acids: CASKADSYGYTF. In nucleotides, the CDR3 is TGTGCCAGCAAAGCAGACAGCTATGGCTACACCTTC.

This clone has only one observation. The V and J genes are TRBV7-2 and TRBJ1-1; 10 bases line up with TRBD1. The V and J ends lost 0 bases and 10 bases, in that order; junction bases with no gene match: 5. The CDR3 sequence is 14 residues long. Germline values: CDR1 SGHTA, CDR2 FQGNSA. CDR3 coding DNA: TGTGCCAGCAGCTTAGCGGAGGGACAGGGGTTAGCTTTCTTT. Protein product: CASSLAEGQGLAFF.

The chain employs TRBV19 and TRBJ2-6; TRBD1 agrees at 7 bases. This CDR3 region has 13 residues. Germline values: CDR1 LNHDA, CDR2 SQIVND (reference sequence). Trimming at V came to 5 bases and at J to 12 bases, leaving 7 bases not matched to a gene. The DNA of the CDR3 is TGTGCCAGTAGTCTTATAGGACAGGTCGTCCTGACTTTC. Its translation is CASSLIGQVVLTF.

The chain is built from TRBV20-1 and TRBJ1-2; D remains ambiguous. The germline V and J ends were trimmed by 3 bases and 6 bases, with 14 bases remaining between them. The CDR3 runs to 13 residues. Germline V gene lookup returns CDR1 DFQATT and CDR2 SNEGSKA (reference sequence). Written as DNA, the CDR3 is TGCAGTGCTAGTTTCTCCCGGGGAGATGGCTACACCTTC. It encodes CSASFSRGDGYTF.